This T cell receptor beta chain came from a study of early T cells in non-severe SARS-CoV-2 infection. Individual cDNA molecules were tagged with unique molecular identifiers. Each CDR3 protein gets one entry after TCRdb re-called the 5' RACE reads with MiXCR. Here the sample spans roughly 54,000 distinct CDR3 sequences, around 8.3% being singletons. V was pared by 7 bases and J by 3 bases, with 9 bases between. Germline V gives CDR1 LNHDA, CDR2 SQIVND (reference sequence). There are 12 residues in the CDR3. This clonotype occurred many times. Its antigen is not known. Overall study results and limits: Private and CD4 specificities were missed by VDJdb matching, which favored anti-spike CD8 responses.

The TCR comes from an adult who was a healthcare worker with PCR-confirmed SARS-CoV-2 infection or an uninfected control (not recorded which). V gene TRBV19 combines with J gene TRBJ1-2, with D perhaps TRBD1 (5 bases). The sequencing used whole blood, collected at baseline. CDR3: CASKARDYGYTF. The CDR3 region has the DNA TGTGCCAGTAAGGCCAGGGACTATGGCTACACCTTC.